These T cell receptor beta chains were read from a single sample in a study of T cells in Graves' hyperthyroidism and ophthalmopathy. MiXCR, run by TCRdb on the multiplex PCR reads, gives a single entry per CDR3 protein. The table shows hundreds of thousands of distinct CDR3 sequences, with approximately 20% occurring only once. Sequenced sample: blood. Receptors were obtained from a middle-aged man with Graves' hyperthyroidism. Each CDR3 is given with its conserved first and last residue. A D gene is named only where the DNA matches it firmly. A clone size is listed for some rows: how often the clone was seen (once, few, many), or a class if it is expanded.

d_call	v_call	j_call	clone_size	cdr3_aa	cdr3_nt
NA	TRBV5-1	TRBJ1-1	many	CASSTGLVLNTEAFF	TGCGCCAGCAGCACCGGACTGGTACTGAACACTGAAGCTTTCTTT
TRBD2	TRBV4-2	TRBJ2-2	many	CASSQRGGATGELFF	TGTGCCAGCAGCCAGCGCGGGGGGGCGACCGGGGAGCTGTTTTTT
NA	TRBV27	TRBJ2-7	many	CASSLTGSWSSYEQYF	TGTGCCAGCAGTTTAACCGGGTCATGGAGTTCCTACGAGCAGTACTTC
NA	TRBV15	TRBJ1-1	few	CATSRARIDHEAFF	TGTGCCACCAGCAGAGCTCGTATAGACCACGAAGCTTTCTTT
TRBD1	TRBV2	TRBJ2-1	NA	CASSASTGGVYNEQFF	TGTGCCAGCAGTGCCTCTACAGGGGGAGTTTACAATGAGCAGTTCTTC
NA	TRBV2	TRBJ2-2	NA	CATSRDWATGELFF	TGTGCCACCAGCAGAGATTGGGCAACCGGGGAGCTGTTTTTT
NA	TRBV9	TRBJ1-3	few	CASSPLWTGTASGNTIYF	TGTGCCAGCAGCCCATTATGGACCGGCACGGCTTCTGGAAACACCATATATTTT
NA	TRBV3-1	TRBJ2-6	many	CASSARTSSGANVLTF	TGTGCCAGCAGCGCCCGGACAAGCTCTGGGGCCAACGTCCTGACTTTC
NA	TRBV19	TRBJ1-6	NA	CASSRRAQGNSPLHF	TGTGCCAGTAGTCGGAGAGCCCAGGGGAATTCACCCCTCCACTTT
NA	TRBV18	TRBJ1-1	NA	CASSPDTGLGQDTEAFF	TGTGCCAGCTCACCAGACACCGGGCTCGGGCAGGATACTGAAGCTTTCTTT
NA	TRBV6-1	TRBJ1-3	NA	CASSGEPGNTIYF	TGTGCCAGCAGTGGGGAACCTGGAAACACCATATATTTT
TRBD1	TRBV20-1	TRBJ1-2	many	CSASPDNRGDYGYTF	TGCAGTGCTAGCCCTGATAACAGGGGAGACTATGGCTACACCTTC
NA	TRBV2	TRBJ1-2	many	CASSVPSENSYGYTF	TGTGCCAGCAGTGTCCCTAGCGAGAACTCCTATGGCTACACCTTC
NA	TRBV28	TRBJ1-5	many	CASSLSGTHYSNQPQHF	TGTGCCAGCAGTTTATCCGGGACACATTATAGCAATCAGCCCCAGCATTTT
NA	TRBV7-9	TRBJ1-4	few	CAGSLAVIVKEKLFF	TGTGCCGGCAGCTTAGCTGTCATCGTGAAAGAAAAACTGTTTTTT
NA	TRBV6-1	TRBJ1-5	many	CASSRQDLDYNQPQHF	TGTGCCAGCAGTAGACAGGATCTGGACTACAATCAGCCCCAGCATTTT
TRBD2	TRBV28	TRBJ2-3	many	CASSLGSGAADTQYF	TGTGCCAGCAGTTTGGGTAGCGGGGCAGCAGATACGCAGTATTTT
NA	TRBV2	TRBJ2-3	NA	CASSRGNTDTQYF	TGTGCCAGCAGCCGGGGGAACACAGATACGCAGTATTTT
NA	TRBV4-2	TRBJ1-2	few	CASSQKTRRSYGYTF	TGTGCCAGCAGCCAGAAAACCAGACGTTCCTATGGCTACACCTTC
NA	TRBV19	TRBJ2-2	NA	CASRPRANTGELFF	TGTGCCAGTAGGCCCAGGGCGAACACCGGGGAGCTGTTTTTT
NA	TRBV20-1	TRBJ1-6	many	CSAREHKAGNSPLHF	TGCAGTGCTAGGGAGCACAAGGCGGGGAATTCACCCCTCCACTTT
NA	TRBV3-1	TRBJ2-1	many	CASSQDRIGIDEQFF	TGTGCCAGCAGCCAAGATCGGATCGGGATCGATGAGCAGTTCTTC
NA	TRBV10-3	TRBJ2-1	few	CAISDSQRVYNEQFF	TGTGCCATCAGTGACTCGCAACGTGTTTACAATGAGCAGTTCTTC
NA	TRBV20-1	TRBJ1-2	once	CSARAKLVGYTF	TGCAGTGCTAGAGCCAAACTGGTCGGCTACACCTTC
TRBD2	TRBV7-9	TRBJ2-3	few	CASSSWVAGATDTQYF	TGTGCCAGCAGCTCATGGGTAGCGGGGGCCACAGATACGCAGTATTTT
NA	TRBV11-2	TRBJ1-1	many	CASRIKTEAFF	TGTGCCAGCAGAATAAAGACAGAAGCTTTCTTT
NA	TRBV18	TRBJ2-1	many	CASSPPLGAAGQFF	TGTGCCAGCTCACCACCGCTCGGGGCCGCTGGGCAGTTCTTC
TRBD2	TRBV19	TRBJ2-1	few	CASSIGGGGYYNEQFF	TGTGCCAGTAGTATTGGCGGCGGGGGTTACTACAATGAGCAGTTCTTC
TRBD1	TRBV7-9	TRBJ2-7	many	CASSTRTGGYEQYF	TGTGCCAGCAGCACCCGGACAGGGGGCTACGAGCAGTACTTC
NA	TRBV7-9	TRBJ2-5	many	CASNPGRRETQYF	TGTGCCAGCAACCCTGGACGGCGGGAGACCCAGTACTTC
NA	TRBV6-1	TRBJ2-2	NA	CASSEVSRLAGELFF	TGTGCCAGCAGTGAAGTGTCCAGACTCGCCGGGGAGCTGTTTTTT
NA	TRBV20-1	TRBJ2-7	many	CSARDISGLREQYF	TGCAGTGCTAGAGATATTAGCGGATTGAGGGAGCAGTACTTC
NA	TRBV5-4	TRBJ2-2	few	CASSLDGPSNTGELFF	TGTGCCAGCAGCTTGGACGGACCTTCGAACACCGGGGAGCTGTTTTTT
NA	TRBV4-3	TRBJ1-2	NA	CASSQMSFSYYGYTF	TGCGCCAGCAGCCAAATGTCGTTCAGCTACTATGGCTACACCTTC
TRBD1	TRBV20-1	TRBJ2-7	many	CSARARQGFDEQYF	TGCAGTGCTAGGGCCCGACAGGGGTTCGACGAGCAGTACTTC
TRBD1	TRBV18	TRBJ1-1	few	CASSFSGTANTEAFF	TGTGCCAGCTCATTCTCCGGGACAGCTAACACTGAAGCTTTCTTT
TRBD1	TRBV6-1	TRBJ2-2	many	CASIPVTGRNTGELFF	TGTGCCAGCATCCCCGTGACAGGGCGAAACACCGGGGAGCTGTTTTTT
NA	TRBV19	TRBJ2-1	many	CASSLRAPRDEQFF	TGTGCCAGTAGTCTCCGGGCCCCCCGGGATGAGCAGTTCTTC
NA	TRBV6-1	TRBJ1-2	few	CASSDSGTHSYGYTF	TGTGCCAGCAGTGACTCCGGGACACATTCCTATGGCTACACCTTC